This paragraph covers one TCR beta chain sequence. This record belongs to a study of blood T cell repertoires in COVID-19. Some clones are missing from TCRdb's copy, which holds only in-frame ones; the method was immunoSEQ multiplex PCR. Of about 330,000 clones listed, more than 85% were seen once; the top ten hold around 18%. V gave up 7 bases and J gave up 5 bases, with 18 bases separating them. Looked up from germline, CDR1 is LNHDA and CDR2 is SQIVND (reference sequence). CDR3 length equals 14 residues. The material sequenced was PBMCs or T cells enriched from blood (not recorded which). V is TRBV19 and J is TRBJ2-7; D possibly corresponds to TRBD1 (6 bases). The sequence was obtained from a woman aged 25 to 45 who had recovered from COVID-19. CDR3 bases: TGTGCCAGTAAGACAAGTCAGGGGATCGACGAGCAGTACTTC. Translating it yields CASKTSQGIDEQYF.